These 30 T cell receptor beta chains were sequenced from one sample in a study of spatial heterogeneity in lung cancer. TCRdb re-analysed the 5' RACE reads in MiXCR, keeping a single row per CDR3 protein. The repertoire holds roughly 39,000 distinct CDR3 sequences, with about 5.8% as singletons. Stated time point: sample taken at primary tumor resection. Unsorted tumor, nontumor lung tissue or cryopreserved PBMC supplied the whole RNA. Sequencing used PBMCs, obtained at surgery. Receptors were obtained from a male donor with early-stage non-small cell lung cancer.

This clonotype was detected many times. CDR3: CASSLGRVGTEAFF. CDR3 nucleotide sequence: TGTGCCAGCAGCTTAGGCAGGGTGGGCACTGAAGCTTTCTTT. The chain uses TRBV11-1 and TRBJ1-1, with a weak D call TRBD1 (5 bases). V shed 1 base and J shed 4 bases, with 10 bases lying between them. This CDR3 has 14 residues. In germline, CDR1 is SGHAT, CDR2 FQDESV (reference sequence).

This chain joins TRBV2 and TRBJ2-5, with a weak D call TRBD1 (5 bases). The length of the CDR3 is 13 residues. V was cut by 1 base and J by 5 bases, with 8 bases left in between. Germline values: CDR1 SNHLY, CDR2 FYNNEI. The CDR3 here is CASSEGGLETQYF. As DNA, the CDR3 is TGTGCCAGCAGTGAAGGGGGCCTCGAGACCCAGTACTTC.

There are many counts of this clonotype. The rearrangement links TRBV20-1 to TRBJ2-3; 7 nucleotides align to TRBD2. This CDR3 spans 14 amino acids. Germline loops: CDR1 DFQATT, CDR2 SNEGSKA (reference sequence). V dropped 3 bases and J dropped 0; count of bases not matched to a gene: 3. The CDR3 region has the DNA TGCAGTGCTAGCGGGGGGTCTAGCACAGATACGCAGTATTTT. Protein sequence: CSASGGSSTDTQYF.

This clonotype was recorded many times. The chain employs TRBV28 and TRBJ2-4; 10 bases are a match to TRBD2. The ends lost 5 bases at V and 4 bases at J; junction bases unmatched: 2. Germline V CDR1 and CDR2: MDHEN, SYDVKM. This CDR3 contains 14 residues. CDR3 sequence: CASSQGLAKNIQYF. CDR3 coding DNA: TGTGCCAGCAGTCAGGGACTAGCGAAAAACATTCAGTACTTC.

V gene TRBV9 combines with J gene TRBJ2-7; D gene ambiguous. The CDR3 totals 14 residues. Trimming took off 4 bases at V and 3 bases at J, with 14 bases between the two ends. CDR1 is SGDLS and CDR2 is YYNGEE in the germline V gene. CDR3 sequence: CASSRVNQRYEQYF. The CDR3, as DNA: TGTGCCAGCAGCCGGGTCAACCAACGCTACGAGCAGTACTTC. Based on the CDR3 plus reference TRBV9 and TRBJ2-7, the full variable domain is DSGVTQTPKHLITATGQRVTLRCSPRSGDLSVYWYQQSLDQGLQFLIQYYNGEERAKGNILERFSAQQFPDLHSELNLSSLELGDSALYFCASSRVNQRYEQYFGPGTRLTVT.

There are many counts of this clonotype. J is TRBJ2-7 and V is TRBV20-1; no firm D call. Trimming cost V 2 bases and J 0 bases, with 17 bases left between them. This CDR3 region has 16 residues. Germline CDR1 reads DFQATT; CDR2 reads SNEGSKA (reference sequence). The CDR3 DNA reads as TGCAGTGCTAGACCCCGTGTTTGGGTCCTCTCCTACGAGCAGTACTTC. This translates into CSARPRVWVLSYEQYF.

This rearrangement joins TRBV7-9 to TRBJ1-6; TRBD1 might be the D (6 bases). Germline values: CDR1 SEHNR, CDR2 FQNEAQ (reference sequence). V lost 6 bases to trimming and J lost 5 bases, with 17 bases between them. The CDR3 loop spans 16 amino acids. The CDR3 DNA sequence: TGTGCCAGCAGTCCAGGGGCCGGGCCCAATAATTCACCCCTCCACTTT. It yields the protein CASSPGAGPNNSPLHF.

There are many counts of this clonotype. This chain connects TRBV6-2 or TRBV6-3 to TRBJ1-6, with D perhaps TRBD1 (6 bases). With 7 bases removed from V and 8 bases from J, the gap between germline ends came to 12 bases. The CDR3 totals 13 residues. CDR1 is MNHEY, CDR2 SVGEGT, per germline. In DNA, the CDR3 is TGTGCCAGCATAGACAGGCTGGATTCACCCCTCCACTTT. This codes for CASIDRLDSPLHF.

This clonotype has a count of ten or more. The chain carries TRBV24-1 and TRBJ1-2; the D is unclear. The germline gives CDR1 KGHDR, CDR2 SFDVKD. Trimming pared 5 bases from V and 4 bases from J, leaving 7 bases between. The length of the CDR3 is 12 residues. CDR3 amino acids: CATSAGSYGYTF. Here the CDR3 DNA reads TGTGCCACCAGTGCGGGCAGCTATGGCTACACCTTC.

This clonotype was detected ten times or more. This rearrangement joins TRBV11-2 to TRBJ2-3; unclear D gene. The CDR3 consists of 13 residues. Looked up from germline, CDR1 is SGHAT and CDR2 is FQNNGV. The V end lost 4 bases, the J end lost 2 bases, and 7 bases lay between the germline ends. For the CDR3, the DNA is TGTGCCAGCAGCTCCGAAAACACAGATACGCAGTATTTT. This gives the protein CASSSENTDTQYF.

This clonotype was seen ten or more times. The chain links TRBV5-6 to TRBJ2-2, with D maybe TRBD1 (5 bases). CDR3 length: 14 residues. Trimming stripped 2 bases from V and 4 bases from J, with 9 bases between. Germline lookup yields CDR1 SGHDT and CDR2 YYEEEE. The CDR3 loop is CASSLDSFTGELFF. The CDR3 DNA reads TGTGCCAGCAGCTTAGACAGCTTCACCGGGGAGCTGTTTTTT. Variable domain in full (rest from reference TRBV5-6 and TRBJ2-2): DAGVTQSPTHLIKTRGQQVTLRCSPKSGHDTVSWYQQALGQGPQFIFQYYEEEERQRGNFPDRFSGHQFPNYSSELNVNALLLGDSALYLCASSLDSFTGELFFGEGSRLTVL.

This clonotype was detected many times. The chain is built from TRBV20-1 and TRBJ2-1, with D perhaps TRBD1 or TRBD2 (5 bases each). The length of the CDR3 is 13 residues. Germline CDR1 reads DFQATT; CDR2 reads SNEGSKA (reference sequence). V gave up 4 bases and J gave up 7 bases, with 14 bases separating them. CDR3 in DNA: TGCAGTGCTACCCCGGGACCGGGAAATGAGCAGTTCTTC. Translating it yields CSATPGPGNEQFF.

This clonotype was observed at least ten times. The J gene is TRBJ2-7, the V gene TRBV29-1; no reliable D call. Germline lookup yields CDR1 SQVTM and CDR2 ANQGSEA. The CDR3 has 11 amino acids. V was shortened by 4 bases and J by 2 bases, with 6 bases between the two germline ends. DNA of the CDR3: TGCAGCGTTGGGGTTCCCTACGAGCAGTACTTC. Protein: CSVGVPYEQYF.

This clonotype was seen at least ten times. This rearrangement joins TRBV3-1 to TRBJ2-6; 10 nucleotides agree with TRBD2. In germline, CDR1 is LGHDT, CDR2 YNNKEL (reference sequence). CDR3 length: 18 residues. The trim removed 6 bases at V and 2 bases at J, leaving 10 bases unmatched. The CDR3 coding sequence is TGTGCCAGCAGTCCAAGAACTAGCGGGGTAACTGGGGCCAACGTCCTGACTTTC. Protein sequence: CASSPRTSGVTGANVLTF.

This clonotype was picked up a small number of times. The chain joins TRBV5-6 to TRBJ1-5, with unresolved D. Trimming cost V 1 base and J 0 bases, with 2 bases left between them. The germline V gene has CDR1 SGHDT and CDR2 YYEEEE. The CDR3 contains 13 residues. CDR3 loop: CASSLFSNQPQHF. The CDR3 DNA sequence: TGTGCCAGCAGCTTGTTTAGCAATCAGCCCCAGCATTTT. The full variable domain, with the rest looked up from reference TRBV5-6 and TRBJ1-5, is DAGVTQSPTHLIKTRGQQVTLRCSPKSGHDTVSWYQQALGQGPQFIFQYYEEEERQRGNFPDRFSGHQFPNYSSELNVNALLLGDSALYLCASSLFSNQPQHFGDGTRLSIL.

This sequence joins TRBV14 and TRBJ1-6; the D gene is possibly TRBD1 (6 bases). Germline lookup yields CDR1 SGHDN and CDR2 FVKESK. Trimming took 7 bases from V and 6 from J, leaving 31 bases between them. The CDR3 is 20 amino acids. This CDR3 is CASTFIGGQGRLILNSPLHF. The CDR3, as DNA: TGTGCCAGCACCTTTATTGGGGGGCAGGGACGCCTCATTCTTAATTCACCCCTCCACTTT.

Many counts were recorded for this clonotype. V is TRBV6-1 and J is TRBJ1-5; D not resolved. Germline CDR1 reads MNHNS; CDR2 reads SASEGT. With 3 bases removed from V and 10 bases from J, the gap between germline ends came to 19 bases. This CDR3 comprises 15 residues. The CDR3 DNA reads as TGTGCCAGCAGTGAGAGGACGCTGAGATCAGAACCCCAGCATTTT. Translated, it gives CASSERTLRSEPQHF.

This clonotype has at least ten counts. The rearrangement joins TRBV11-2 to TRBJ1-1; 10 nucleotides align to TRBD1. CDR1 SGHAT and CDR2 FQNNGV come from the germline V gene. Trimming cost V 5 bases and J 4 bases; bases outside gene matches: 4. This CDR3 region has 14 residues. In nucleotides, the CDR3 is TGTGCCAGCAGCCCCGACAGGGGGCGCACTGAAGCTTTCTTT. As protein: CASSPDRGRTEAFF.

Ten or more counts support this clonotype. V gene TRBV4-1 combines with J gene TRBJ2-7; D is unresolved. The germline V gene encodes CDR1 MGHRA and CDR2 YSYEKL. V was shortened by 3 bases and J by 5 bases, with 11 bases between the two germline ends. This CDR3 spans 13 amino acids. CDR3 sequence: CASSHQVTDEQYF. DNA for the CDR3: TGCGCCAGCAGCCACCAGGTCACCGACGAGCAGTACTTC.

This clonotype was recorded at least ten times. DNA of the CDR3: TGCAGCGTTGTGGCGAACACTGAAGCTTTCTTT. Translation: CSVVANTEAFF. The rearrangement joins TRBV29-1 to TRBJ1-1; D not certain. Germline V lookup: CDR1 SQVTM, CDR2 ANQGSEA. CDR3 length: 11 amino acids. V was cut by 4 bases and J by 1 base, with 4 bases left in between.

The table lists this clonotype with many counts. This sequence joins TRBV4-1 and TRBJ2-1; D may be TRBD2 (5 bases). V was clipped by 2 bases and J by 2 bases, with 10 bases between them. CDR3 length: 15 amino acids. Germline V gene sequence: CDR1 MGHRA, CDR2 YSYEKL. The CDR3 nucleotides read TGCGCCAGCAGCCAACTAGCCCTTGCCTACAATGAGCAGTTCTTC. Amino acids: CASSQLALAYNEQFF.

At least ten counts were recorded for this clonotype. The rearrangement links TRBV28 to TRBJ2-5; D unresolved. V lost 5 bases to trimming and J lost 3 bases, with 13 bases between them. The length of the CDR3 is 14 residues. Per the germline V gene, CDR1 is MDHEN and CDR2 is SYDVKM. The CDR3 coding sequence is TGTGCCAGCAGTCCCCAATCGGAAGAAGAGACCCAGTACTTC. It specifies CASSPQSEEETQYF.

This clonotype was counted ten times or more. The chain uses TRBV28 and TRBJ1-2; the D gene is possibly TRBD1 (6 bases). CDR1 and CDR2 (germline): MDHEN, SYDVKM. Deletions cut 6 bases from V and 8 bases from J, with 19 bases between. This CDR3 comprises 14 residues. The CDR3 here is CASSRRGQRKGYTF. The CDR3 DNA reads TGTGCCAGCAGCAGACGGGGACAACGAAAGGGCTACACCTTC.

This clonotype was found many times. Since a much larger clone is just one base distant, this may be a read error. The chain is built from TRBV28 and TRBJ1-2; D gene ambiguous. The CDR3 runs to 13 residues. Germline loops: CDR1 MDHEN, CDR2 SYDVKM. V was pared by 8 bases and J by 1 base, with 11 bases between. The CDR3 DNA sequence: TGTGCCAGCCTACCAAGCCGTAACTATGGCTACACCTTC. Encoded protein: CASLPSRNYGYTF.

V usage is TRBV30 and J usage is TRBJ2-1; D is unresolved. V was trimmed by 0 bases and J by 3 bases, leaving 6 bases between them. Germline CDR1 and CDR2: GTSNPN and SVGIG (reference sequence). The CDR3 spans 13 residues. The CDR3 reads CAWSVSVYNEQFF. In DNA form, the CDR3 reads TGTGCCTGGAGTGTGTCGGTCTACAATGAGCAGTTCTTC.

This clonotype was seen repeatedly, ten times or more. V and J are TRBV20-1 and TRBJ1-3; D is unclear. V lost 0 bases, J lost 5 bases, and 8 bases lay in between. Per germline, CDR1 DFQATT and CDR2 SNEGSKA (reference sequence). This CDR3 has 13 residues. For the CDR3, the DNA is TGCAGTGCTAGAGATGGCCCCCGAAACACCATATATTTT. Translating gives CSARDGPRNTIYF.

This clonotype has more than one count but fewer than ten. The CDR3 region is CASRFRNTEAFF. In DNA, the CDR3 is TGTGCCAGTAGGTTCCGGAACACTGAAGCTTTCTTT. The chain couples TRBV19 to TRBJ1-1, with no clear D. This CDR3 is built from 12 residues. The V gene lost 6 bases and the J gene lost 1 base, with 6 bases spanning the gap. Germline V gene lookup returns CDR1 LNHDA and CDR2 SQIVND (reference sequence).

The DNA for the CDR3 is TGTGCCAGCAGTCCGAAGTGGGCCCTTAATGAAAAACTGTTTTTT. It encodes CASSPKWALNEKLFF. The rearrangement uses TRBV6-5 and TRBJ1-4; D call uncertain. V dropped 5 bases and J dropped 4 bases, with 14 bases sitting between them. Germline V lookup: CDR1 MNHEY, CDR2 SVGAGI. The CDR3 runs 15 residues.

This clonotype was observed many times. The chain couples TRBV19 to TRBJ1-2; 7 nucleotides align to TRBD1. Losses at the gene ends were 8 bases for V and 4 bases for J; bases not matched to a gene: 4. Germline V lookup: CDR1 LNHDA, CDR2 SQIVND (reference sequence). CDR3 length: 12 amino acids. The CDR3 is CASHRGAYGYTF. The CDR3 DNA is TGTGCCAGTCACAGGGGAGCCTATGGCTACACCTTC.

This clonotype has just a few counts. J is TRBJ2-5 and V is TRBV7-6; 11 nucleotides align to TRBD1. Germline values: CDR1 SGHVS, CDR2 FNYEAQ. This CDR3 region has 16 residues. J lost 3 bases, V lost 4 bases, and 7 bases had no gene match. DNA of the CDR3: TGTGCCAGCAGCTCCCCCTTGGGACAGGGGGAAGAGACCCAGTACTTC. It is translated as CASSSPLGQGEETQYF.